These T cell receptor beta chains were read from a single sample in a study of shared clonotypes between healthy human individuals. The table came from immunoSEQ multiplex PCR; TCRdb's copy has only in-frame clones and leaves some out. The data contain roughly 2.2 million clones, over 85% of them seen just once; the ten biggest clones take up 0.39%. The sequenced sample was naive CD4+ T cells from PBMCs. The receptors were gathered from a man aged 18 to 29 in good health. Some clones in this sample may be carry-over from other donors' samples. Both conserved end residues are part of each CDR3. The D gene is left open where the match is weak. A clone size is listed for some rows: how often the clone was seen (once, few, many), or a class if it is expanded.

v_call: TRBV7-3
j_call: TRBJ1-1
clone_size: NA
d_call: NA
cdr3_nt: TGTGCCAGCAGCTTAACTGACCGAGGTCGAGGGACTGAAGCTTTCTTT
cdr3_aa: CASSLTDRGRGTEAFF

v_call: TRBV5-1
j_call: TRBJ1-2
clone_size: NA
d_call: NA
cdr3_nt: TGCGCCAGCAGCTTGGGTCCGGGAAACTATGGCTACACCTTC
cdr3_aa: CASSLGPGNYGYTF

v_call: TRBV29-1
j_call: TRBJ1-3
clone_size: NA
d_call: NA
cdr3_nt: TGCAGCGTTGAACTTACATTCTCTGGAAACACCATATATTTT
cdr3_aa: CSVELTFSGNTIYF

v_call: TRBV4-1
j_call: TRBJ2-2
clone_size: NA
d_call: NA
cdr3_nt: TGCGCCAGCAGCCAAGATGGAGGTCGAACGGGAGTAGGGACCGGGGAGCTGTTTTTT
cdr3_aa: CASSQDGGRTGVGTGELFF

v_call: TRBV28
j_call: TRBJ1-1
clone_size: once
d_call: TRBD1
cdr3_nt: TGTGCCAGCACCAGTACTACAGGGGGAGCTTTCTTT
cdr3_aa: CASTSTTGGAFF

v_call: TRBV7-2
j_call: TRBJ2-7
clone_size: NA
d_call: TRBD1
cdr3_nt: TGTGCCAGCAGCTTACGACAGGGCCCCTACGAGCAGTACTTC
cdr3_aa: CASSLRQGPYEQYF

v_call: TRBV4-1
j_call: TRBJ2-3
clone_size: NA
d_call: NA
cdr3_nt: TGCGCCAGCAGCCAGCCTGAGGCGCTCCTCACAGATACGCAGTATTTT
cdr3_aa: CASSQPEALLTDTQYF

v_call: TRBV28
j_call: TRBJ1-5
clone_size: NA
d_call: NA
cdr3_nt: TGTGCCAGCAGTTTAGGTGATTATGAGGGTCAGCCCCAGCATTTT
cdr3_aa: CASSLGDYEGQPQHF

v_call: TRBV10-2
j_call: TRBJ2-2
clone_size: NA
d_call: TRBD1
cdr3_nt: TGCGCCAGCAGGGGGACAGGCGTCGACACCGGGGAGCTGTTTTTT
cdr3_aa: CASRGTGVDTGELFF

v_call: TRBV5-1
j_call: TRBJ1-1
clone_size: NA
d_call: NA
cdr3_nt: TGCGCCAGCAGCTTGGTGGGGGCCCGTGGGTCTGAAGCTTTCTTT
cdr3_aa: CASSLVGARGSEAFF

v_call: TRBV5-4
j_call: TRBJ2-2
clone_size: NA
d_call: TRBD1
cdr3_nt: TGTGCCAGCAGCTTGGGACAGGGGTTCGCCGGGGAGCTGTTTTTT
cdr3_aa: CASSLGQGFAGELFF

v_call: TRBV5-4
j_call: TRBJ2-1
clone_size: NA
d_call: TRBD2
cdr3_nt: TGTGCCAGCAGTGGGGGAGGCGGGAGTCTGAGATACAATGAGCAGTTCTTC
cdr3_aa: CASSGGGGSLRYNEQFF

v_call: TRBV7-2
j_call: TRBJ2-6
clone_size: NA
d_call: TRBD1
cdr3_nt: TGTGCCAGCAGCTCTCAGGGGGCAGCTGGGGCCAACGTCCTGACTTTC
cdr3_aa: CASSSQGAAGANVLTF

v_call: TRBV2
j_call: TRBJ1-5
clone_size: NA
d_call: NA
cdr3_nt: TGTGCCAGCAGTAGCTCGGGGGGGGACCTCTTGCCCCAGCATTTT
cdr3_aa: CASSSSGGDLLPQHF

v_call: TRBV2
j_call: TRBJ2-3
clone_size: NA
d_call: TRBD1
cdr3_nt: TGTGCCAGCAGCGACCGACAGGGAAAACTCCTCACAGATACGCAGTATTTT
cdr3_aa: CASSDRQGKLLTDTQYF

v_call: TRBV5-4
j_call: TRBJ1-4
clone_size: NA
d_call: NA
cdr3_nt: TGTGCCAGCAGCCCGGGTGGGAGGGTGGAGGAAAAACTGTTTTTT
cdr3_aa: CASSPGGRVEEKLFF

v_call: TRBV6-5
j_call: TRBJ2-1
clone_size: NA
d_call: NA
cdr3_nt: TGTGCCAGCAGTTCCCAGCGGGTTTCCTACAATGAGCAGTTCTTC
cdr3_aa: CASSSQRVSYNEQFF

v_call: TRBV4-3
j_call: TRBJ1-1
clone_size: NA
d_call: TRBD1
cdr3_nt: TGCGCCAGCAGCCAATCAGGGGGCACGTACACTGAAGCTTTCTTT
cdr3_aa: CASSQSGGTYTEAFF

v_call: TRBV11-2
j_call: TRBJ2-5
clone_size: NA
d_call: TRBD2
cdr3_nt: TGTGCCAGCAGCTTAATGGGTTTTAGCGGGAGAGAGACCCAGTACTTC
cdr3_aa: CASSLMGFSGRETQYF

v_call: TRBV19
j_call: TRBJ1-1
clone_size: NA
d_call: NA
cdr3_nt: TGTGCCAGTACCACCAGGGCCGGGGAAGCTTTCTTT
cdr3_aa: CASTTRAGEAFF

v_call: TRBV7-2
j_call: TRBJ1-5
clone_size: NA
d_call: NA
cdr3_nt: TGTGCCAGCAGCTTCCGGGATAGCAATCAGCCCCAGCATTTT
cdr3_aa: CASSFRDSNQPQHF

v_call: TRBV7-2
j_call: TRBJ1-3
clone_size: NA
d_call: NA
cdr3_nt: TGTGCCAGCAGCCCAACTGCAGGTTTCGGAAACACCATATATTTT
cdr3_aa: CASSPTAGFGNTIYF

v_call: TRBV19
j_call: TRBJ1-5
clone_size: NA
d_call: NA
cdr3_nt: TGTGCCAGTAGTTTTGGGACCGGGACCCCCGGGGCCCAGCATTTT
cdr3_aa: CASSFGTGTPGAQHF

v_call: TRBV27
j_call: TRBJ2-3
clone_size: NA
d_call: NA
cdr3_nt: TGTGCCAGCAGTTTATTTCCAGGGCTTGATACGCAGTATTTT
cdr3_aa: CASSLFPGLDTQYF

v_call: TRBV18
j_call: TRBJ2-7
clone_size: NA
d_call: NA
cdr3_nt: TGTGCCAGCTCACCGGGTACCTACGAGCAGTACTTC
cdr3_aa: CASSPGTYEQYF

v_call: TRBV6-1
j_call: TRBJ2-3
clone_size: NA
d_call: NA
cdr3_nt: TGTGCCAGCAGTGCTCGGGGCCCTGAAGACCGCACAGATACGCAGTATTTT
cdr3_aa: CASSARGPEDRTDTQYF

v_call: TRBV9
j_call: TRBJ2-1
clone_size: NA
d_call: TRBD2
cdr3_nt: TGTGCCAGCAGCGCCCTAGCGGGAGGGGGAGAGCAGTTCTTC
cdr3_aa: CASSALAGGGEQFF

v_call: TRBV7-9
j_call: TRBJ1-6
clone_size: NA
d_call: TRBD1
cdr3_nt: TGTGCCAGCAGCCCCGGAGGACAGGGGACTTCACCCCTCCACTTT
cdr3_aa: CASSPGGQGTSPLHF

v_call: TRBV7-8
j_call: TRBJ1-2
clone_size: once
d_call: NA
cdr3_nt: TGTGCCAGCGCCAGGACAGTCGATGGCTACACCTTC
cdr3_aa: CASARTVDGYTF

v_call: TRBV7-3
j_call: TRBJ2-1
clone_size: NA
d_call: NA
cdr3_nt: TGTGCCAGCAGCGCCAGGGGCGGGCTACAATACAATGAGCAGTTCTTC
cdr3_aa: CASSARGGLQYNEQFF

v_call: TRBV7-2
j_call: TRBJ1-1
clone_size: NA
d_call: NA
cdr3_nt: TGTGCCAGCAGCTTAGAGGGGCAGGGAGGAGCTTTCTTT
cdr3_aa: CASSLEGQGGAFF

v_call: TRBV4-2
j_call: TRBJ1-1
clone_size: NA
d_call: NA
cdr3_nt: TGTGCCAGCAGCCAAGATTGGGGGGCTTACACTGAAGCTTTCTTT
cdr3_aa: CASSQDWGAYTEAFF

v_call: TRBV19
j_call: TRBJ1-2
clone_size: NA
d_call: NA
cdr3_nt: TGTGCCAGTAGTATAGACAGCAACTATGGCTACACCTTC
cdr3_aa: CASSIDSNYGYTF

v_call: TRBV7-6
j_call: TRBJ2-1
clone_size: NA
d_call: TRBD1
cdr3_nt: TGTGCCAGCAGCGCACCGGGACAGAGGCTTAATGAGCAGTTCTTC
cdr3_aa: CASSAPGQRLNEQFF

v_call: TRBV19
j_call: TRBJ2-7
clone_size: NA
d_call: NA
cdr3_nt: TGTGCCAGTAGTATAGTTTGGGGGGTGCAGGATTACGAGCAGTACTTC
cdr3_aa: CASSIVWGVQDYEQYF

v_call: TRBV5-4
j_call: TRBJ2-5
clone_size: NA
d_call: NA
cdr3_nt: TGTGCCAGCAGCCGAGAGACCCAGTACTTC
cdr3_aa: CASSRETQYF

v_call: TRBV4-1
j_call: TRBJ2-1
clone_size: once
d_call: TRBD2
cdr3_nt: TGCGCCAGCAGCCCCCGGGTAGCGGGAGGACCCTACAATGAGCAGTTCTTC
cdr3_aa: CASSPRVAGGPYNEQFF

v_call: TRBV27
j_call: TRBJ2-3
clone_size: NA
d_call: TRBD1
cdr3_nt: TGTGCCAGCAGTTGGGGGGCCGACAGGGGGCGCGAAGATACGCAGTATTTT
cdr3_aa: CASSWGADRGREDTQYF

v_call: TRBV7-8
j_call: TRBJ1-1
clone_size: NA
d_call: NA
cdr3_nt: TGTGCCAGCAGCGAGAGGGTGGAAGCTTTCTTT
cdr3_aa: CASSERVEAFF

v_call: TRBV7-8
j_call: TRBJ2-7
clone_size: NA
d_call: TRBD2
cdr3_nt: TGTGCCAGCACCCATAAGCTGGGACTAGGCGACTACGAGCAGTACTTC
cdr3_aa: CASTHKLGLGDYEQYF

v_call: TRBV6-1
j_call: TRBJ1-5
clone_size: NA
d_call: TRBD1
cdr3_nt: TGTGCCAGCAACCGACAGGGGGTCCAAAATCAGCCCCAGCATTTT
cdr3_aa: CASNRQGVQNQPQHF

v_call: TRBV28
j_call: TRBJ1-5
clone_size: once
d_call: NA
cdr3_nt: TGTGCCAGCAGTCCCCGGGGAGGTCAGCCCCAGCATTTT
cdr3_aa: CASSPRGGQPQHF

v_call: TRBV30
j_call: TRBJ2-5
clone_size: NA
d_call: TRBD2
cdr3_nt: TGTGCCTGGAGCGAGACTAGCGGACAAGAGGCCCAGTACTTC
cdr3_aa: CAWSETSGQEAQYF

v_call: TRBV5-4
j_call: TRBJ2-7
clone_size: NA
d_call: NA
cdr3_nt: TGTGCCAGCAGCTCGAGGGGGGGGGACGCCTACGAGCAGTACTTC
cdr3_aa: CASSSRGGDAYEQYF

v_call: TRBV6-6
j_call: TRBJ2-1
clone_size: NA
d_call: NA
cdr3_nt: TGTGCCAGCAGTACCGGGACTGGGTCCTACAATGAGCAGTTCTTC
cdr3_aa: CASSTGTGSYNEQFF

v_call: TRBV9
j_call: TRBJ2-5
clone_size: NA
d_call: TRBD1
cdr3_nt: TGTGCCAGCAGCTATGGGACAGGTAGCCAAGAGACCCAGTACTTC
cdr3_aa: CASSYGTGSQETQYF